This paragraph reports one T cell receptor beta chain. Its antigen remains unknown. Data came from immunoSEQ multiplex PCR; TCRdb stores just in-frame clones and leaves some out. The sample lists several thousand clones; under 85% were seen once. The data derive from a study of immune cell composition in non-small cell lung cancer. Points from the study as a whole: Squamous lung tumours showed higher top 10 clone scores and clonality than adenocarcinomas. Squamous carcinomas (approximately 80%) more often had tumour-associated clones >0.5% than adenocarcinomas (roughly 33%).

Trimming removed 4 bases from V and 8 bases from J; junction bases left unmatched: 6. CDR1 SGHNT and CDR2 YYREEE come from the germline V gene (reference sequence). This CDR3 spans 14 amino acids. The chain carries TRBV5-4 and TRBJ2-2; 9 bases match TRBD1. This receptor was obtained from a human donor with non-small cell lung cancer. The sample consisted of lung tumor tissue. The CDR3 sequence is CASSPDRGKGELFF. In DNA form, the CDR3 reads TGTGCCAGCAGCCCGGACAGGGGTAAAGGGGAGCTGTTTTTT.